These 5 T cell receptor beta chains were sequenced from one sample in a study of monozygotic twins with inflammatory bowel disease (dated 2019 in TCRdb). The library was prepared using 5' RACE. TCRdb shows the sequencer as Illumina HiSeq 2500. TCRdb reprocessed the reads, and each CDR3 protein sequence is entered once, without DNA. The table kept for this sample lists approximately 400,000 distinct CDR3 sequences. The ten largest clonotypes hold about 2.3% of the sample. Sequenced material: blood. These receptor sequences come from a human donor with ulcerative colitis or Crohn's disease, or a healthy co-twin of an affected twin (not recorded which).

The chain links TRBV11-2 to TRBJ2-1. The germline V gene encodes CDR1 SGHAT and CDR2 FQNNGV. CDR3 size: 15 residues. The CDR3 is CASSLKVSSYNEQFF.

The CDR3 loop is CASSSRKNGVLGNEQFF. This chain uses TRBV5-5 with TRBJ2-1. Germline V gene sequence: CDR1 SGHKS, CDR2 YYEKEE (reference sequence). The CDR3 covers 17 residues.

This chain uses TRBV7-2 with TRBJ1-6. This CDR3 is built from 14 residues. In germline, CDR1 is SGHTA, CDR2 FQGNSA. The CDR3 sequence: CASSLSAYNSPLHF.

The V gene is TRBV6-5, the J gene TRBJ2-7; without DNA, the TCRdb call of TRBD1 cannot be checked. Germline V gene lookup returns CDR1 MNHEY and CDR2 SVGAGI. The length of the CDR3 is 16 residues. CDR3 region: CASSYGAGTGFYEQYF.

The rearrangement joins TRBV6-5 to TRBJ1-1. The V gene's germline CDR1 is MNHEY and CDR2 SVGAGI. There are 14 residues in the CDR3. The CDR3: CASSYPTLVAEAFF.